A single sample gave rise to the 21 T cell receptor beta chains below, sequenced in a study of blood T cell repertoires in COVID-19. Method: immunoSEQ multiplex PCR; TCRdb's copy keeps in-frame clones and lacks some. The sample lists about 170,000 clones, around 82% seen once, with roughly 7% in the top ten. Material for sequencing was peripheral blood. Receptors originate from a woman in her thirties or forties with COVID-19, enrolled during active disease.

The V call is TRBV3-1 (or the pseudogene TRBV3-2), the J call TRBJ2-2, with D possibly matching TRBD2 (6 bases). The V end was cut by 1 base, the J end by 4 bases, with 16 bases between. Germline assignment: CDR1 LGHDT and CDR2 YNNKEL (reference sequence). This CDR3 is built from 17 residues. The CDR3 DNA sequence: TGTGCCAGCAGCCAAGGCTTAGGAGGGGTACTCACCGGGGAGCTGTTTTTT. It is translated as CASSQGLGGVLTGELFF.

The chain links TRBV24-1 to TRBJ2-2; possibly TRBD2 for D (6 bases). The ends were cut back, 3 bases at V and 5 bases at J, with 6 bases in the middle. CDR3 length: 13 residues. The germline V gene has CDR1 KGHDR and CDR2 SFDVKD. CDR3 DNA: TGTGCCACCAGTGATCTAGCGACCGGGGAGCTGTTTTTT. Residues: CATSDLATGELFF.

V and J are TRBV18 and TRBJ1-2; tentative D call: TRBD1 (6 bases). Trimming left V 0 bases short and J 4 bases short, with 15 bases between. The length of the CDR3 is 16 residues. CDR1 KGHSH and CDR2 LQKENI come from the germline V gene. CDR3 region: CASSPPAGARSYGYTF. For the CDR3, the DNA is TGTGCCAGCTCACCACCTGCGGGGGCGCGAAGCTATGGCTACACCTTC. The full variable domain, rest sourced from reference TRBV18 and TRBJ1-2, is NAGVMQNPRHLVRRRGQEARLRCSPMKGHSHVYWYRQLPEEGLKFMVYLQKENIIDESGMPKERFSAEFPKEGPSILRIQQVVRGDSAAYFCASSPPAGARSYGYTFGSGTRLTVV.

The J gene is TRBJ2-3, the V gene TRBV5-1; D is perhaps TRBD2 (6 bases). V gave up 3 bases and J gave up 0 bases, with 11 bases separating them. CDR3 length: 15 amino acids. Germline V gene sequence: CDR1 SGHRS, CDR2 YFSETQ. The CDR3 here is CASSSGLHSTDTQYF. DNA of the CDR3: TGCGCCAGCAGCTCGGGACTGCATAGCACAGATACGCAGTATTTT.

This clone was seen only a few times. This chain uses TRBV27 with TRBJ1-1; 7 bases map to TRBD1. The CDR3 spans 15 residues. The V gene's germline CDR1 is MNHEY and CDR2 SMNVEV (reference sequence). V shed 7 bases, J shed 3 bases, and the junction held 11 bases outside the gene matches. CDR3 sequence reads: CASTTQTGPYTEAFF. In DNA form, the CDR3 reads TGTGCCAGCACCACCCAGACAGGGCCCTACACTGAAGCTTTCTTT.

The gene calls are TRBV7-8 and TRBJ2-1; D is unclear. There are 15 residues in the CDR3. The germline CDR1 and CDR2 sequences are SGHVS and FQNEAQ. The germline V and J ends were trimmed by 0 bases and 7 bases, with 13 bases remaining between them. The CDR3 DNA reads as TGTGCCAGCAGCTTAGCGAGGCAACAACGGAATGAGCAGTTCTTC. As protein: CASSLARQQRNEQFF.

The chain joins TRBV4-1 to TRBJ1-5; D may be TRBD1 (5 bases). Germline V gene lookup returns CDR1 MGHRA and CDR2 YSYEKL. This CDR3 comprises 16 residues. V lost 3 bases and J 4 bases, leaving 16 bases between the germline ends. The chain's CDR3 is CASSQTGAADNQPQHF. Written as DNA, the CDR3 is TGCGCCAGCAGCCAGACTGGGGCGGCCGATAATCAGCCCCAGCATTTT.

This chain joins TRBV9 and TRBJ1-1, with unresolved D. Germline CDR1 and CDR2: SGDLS and YYNGEE. The CDR3 has 14 residues. Trimming pared 0 bases from V and 6 bases from J, leaving 12 bases between. CDR3 residues: CASSVGLEGSEAFF. Written as DNA, the CDR3 is TGTGCCAGCAGCGTAGGATTGGAGGGATCTGAAGCTTTCTTT.

This clone was seen a few times. The chain joins TRBV29-1 to TRBJ2-7, with D possibly being TRBD2 (6 bases). The CDR3 runs to 16 residues. Germline V gene lookup returns CDR1 SQVTM and CDR2 ANQGSEA. V was clipped by 5 bases and J by 0 bases, with 20 bases between them. CDR3 residues: CSVPPGGPGLSYEQYV. DNA for the CDR3: TGCAGCGTTCCCCCCGGGGGACCAGGGCTCTCCTACGAGCAGTACGTC.

This clone was counted a single time. The chain couples TRBV7-2 to TRBJ2-5; TRBD2 aligns across 10 bases. Germline-derived CDR1 and CDR2 are SGHTA and FQGNSA. Trimming cost V 5 bases and J 5 bases; bases outside gene matches: 8. The CDR3 totals 15 residues. The CDR3 region has the DNA TGTGCCAGCAGCCAAAAAGCGGGAGGGCCGGAGACCCAGTACTTC. Translation: CASSQKAGGPETQYF.

This chain links TRBV29-1 with TRBJ2-1; D is unresolved. Looked up from germline, CDR1 is SQVTM and CDR2 is ANQGSEA. V was shortened by 6 bases and J by 0 bases, with 9 bases between the two germline ends. The CDR3 contains 13 residues. The CDR3 sequence is CSVGVSSYNEQFF. In DNA, the CDR3 is TGCAGCGTCGGAGTAAGCTCCTACAATGAGCAGTTCTTC.

This chain joins TRBV9 and TRBJ2-6; 7 bases are shared with TRBD1. The V gene's germline CDR1 is SGDLS and CDR2 YYNGEE. J lost 0 bases, V lost 0 bases, and 6 bases had no gene match. CDR3 length: 18 residues. CDR3 region: CASSVGRQGSSGANVLTF. The DNA for the CDR3 is TGTGCCAGCAGCGTAGGCCGACAGGGAAGCTCTGGGGCCAACGTCCTGACTTTC.

This rearrangement joins TRBV5-1 to TRBJ2-2; TRBD2 is a possible D gene (6 bases). Trimming cost V 1 base and J 7 bases, with 14 bases left between them. Per germline, CDR1 SGHRS and CDR2 YFSETQ. The length of the CDR3 is 15 residues. The CDR3 DNA reads as TGCGCCAGCAGCTTGACGGGAGATGATGGCGGGGAGCTGTTTTTT. Encoded protein: CASSLTGDDGGELFF.

The DNA for the CDR3 is TGTGCCAGCAGTTTACAGTCCTACAATGAGCAGTTCTTC. Protein product: CASSLQSYNEQFF. The chain carries TRBV12-3 or TRBV12-4 and TRBJ2-1; D remains ambiguous. The CDR3 sequence is 13 residues long. The V and J ends lost 2 bases and 1 base respectively, with 3 bases between them.

This chain uses TRBV2 with TRBJ2-5, with TRBD2 matching over 11 bases. V gave up 3 bases and J gave up 1 base; unmatched junction bases: 7. The germline V gene has CDR1 SNHLY and CDR2 FYNNEI. The CDR3 runs 17 residues. CDR3 sequence (DNA): TGTGCCAGCAGTGAGGAAGAGCTAGCGGGGGGCCAAGAGACCCAGTACTTC. Amino acids: CASSEEELAGGQETQYF.

CDR3 protein: CASSLETGRNTGELFF. As DNA, the CDR3 is TGTGCCAGCAGCTTAGAAACAGGCCGAAACACCGGGGAGCTGTTTTTT. This chain uses TRBV5-4 with TRBJ2-2; D is perhaps TRBD1 (5 bases). V lost 2 bases to trimming and J lost 2 bases, with 13 bases between them. The germline V gene has CDR1 SGHNT and CDR2 YYREEE (reference sequence). The CDR3 runs to 16 residues.

In regard to this clone: At one boundary the junction diverges from the germline segment, which might be a read error. The V gene is TRBV7-7, the J gene TRBJ2-1; D perhaps matches TRBD1 (6 bases). Germline V CDR1 and CDR2: SSHAT, FNYEAQ (reference sequence). The CDR3 is made up of 13 amino acids. CDR3 DNA sequence: TGTGCTAGCAGCCTAGGACAGAGCAATGAGCAGTTCTTC. As protein: CASSLGQSNEQFF.

This rearrangement joins TRBV28 to TRBJ2-7; the match to TRBD2 covers 12 bases. Germline trimming cut 6 bases from V and 0 bases from J; bases unmatched to any gene: 6. The CDR3 runs 16 residues. In germline, CDR1 is MDHEN, CDR2 SYDVKM. CDR3 amino acids: CASRHETSGSSYEQYF. The CDR3 DNA follows: TGTGCCAGCAGGCACGAGACTAGCGGGAGCTCCTACGAGCAGTACTTC. The full variable domain, with the rest looked up from reference TRBV28 and TRBJ2-7, is DVKVTQSSRYLVKRTGEKVFLECVQDMDHENMFWYRQDPGLGLRLIYFSYDVKMKEKGDIPEGYSVSREKKERFSLILESASTNQTSMYLCASRHETSGSSYEQYFGPGTRLTVT.

The rearrangement joins TRBV11-2 to TRBJ2-1; a weak D match, TRBD1 (6 bases). CDR1 and CDR2 from the germline V gene are SGHAT and FQNNGV. The CDR3 totals 16 residues. V lost 4 bases and J 0 bases, leaving 13 bases between the germline ends. Written as DNA, the CDR3 is TGTGCCAGCAGCTCAGGGACATTAAGCTCCTACAATGAGCAGTTCTTC. Protein product: CASSSGTLSSYNEQFF.

This clone was found once. V gene TRBV19 combines with J gene TRBJ2-3; 8 nucleotides agree with TRBD2. This CDR3 is 14 amino acids long. Germline V gives CDR1 LNHDA, CDR2 SQIVND (reference sequence). J was trimmed by 2 bases and V by 7 bases; bases with no gene match: 5. The CDR3 is CASTIAGPTDTQYF. The DNA for the CDR3 is TGTGCCAGTACCATAGCGGGACCCACAGATACGCAGTATTTT.

J is TRBJ2-7 and V is TRBV4-1; 8 bases are a match to TRBD1. V was pared by 2 bases and J by 0 bases, with 3 bases of the junction left unmatched. CDR1 and CDR2 from the germline V gene are MGHRA and YSYEKL. This CDR3 has 15 residues. This CDR3 reads CASSQRTGTSYEQYV. The CDR3 bases are TGCGCCAGCAGCCAACGGACAGGGACCTCCTACGAGCAGTACGTC.